This T cell receptor beta chain came from a study of blood T cell repertoires in COVID-19. Study in general: Whether acute or convalescent, the COVID-19 samples came from the United States, Italy and Spain. Sources were T cells, B-cell-depleted T cells, or PBMCs; the material itself was cDNA or gDNA.

Trimming pared 1 base from V and 1 base from J, leaving 14 bases between. The CDR3 is 17 amino acids. Germline V gene sequence: CDR1 SGHTA, CDR2 FQGNSA. In the authors' methods: Estimates of nucleated cell counts were drawn from the amplification of reference gene primers. Profiled with immunoSEQ multiplex PCR; TCRdb holds only in-frame clones, not every one. V, J and clone size were drawn from that table, and D and trimming were deduced from the DNA. Of about 300,000 clones listed, roughly 86% were seen once; the top ten hold about 1.2%. The sequenced sample was peripheral blood. The sequence derives from a man aged 70-80 years with acute or convalescent COVID-19. The V and J genes are TRBV7-2 and TRBJ1-3, with D perhaps TRBD1 (5 bases). In DNA, the CDR3 is TGTGCCAGCAGCTTAGAGGCGTCAGGGCAATCTGGAAACACCATATATTTT. It codes for CASSLEASGQSGNTIYF.